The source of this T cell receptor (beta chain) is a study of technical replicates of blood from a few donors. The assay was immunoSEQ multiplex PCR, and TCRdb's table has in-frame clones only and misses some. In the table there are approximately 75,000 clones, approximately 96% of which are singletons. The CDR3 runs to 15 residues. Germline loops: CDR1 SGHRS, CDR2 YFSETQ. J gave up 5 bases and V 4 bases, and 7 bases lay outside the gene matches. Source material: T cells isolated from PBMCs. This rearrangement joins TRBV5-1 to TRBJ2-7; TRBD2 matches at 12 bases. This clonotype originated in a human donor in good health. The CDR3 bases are TGCGCCAGCAGCACTAGCGGGAGGAGTACAAACGAGCAGTACTTC. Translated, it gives CASSTSGRSTNEQYF.